These 18 T cell receptor beta chains were sequenced from one sample in a study of identical twins. TCRdb itself ran the 5' RACE reads through MiXCR, one entry per CDR3 protein. The sample lists under 500,000 distinct CDR3 sequences, over 11% seen once, with more than 0.8% in the top ten. These data also formed part of another study, on yellow fever vaccine responses in identical twins.

Sequences were obtained from CD4+ T cells sorted from blood. The source is a woman younger than 35 in good health.

This clonotype was seen a few times. The V and J genes are TRBV6-1 and TRBJ2-7; 8 nucleotides align to TRBD1. CDR3 length equals 15 residues. The ends lost 7 bases at V and 0 bases at J; junction bases unmatched: 8. CDR1 MNHNS and CDR2 SASEGT come from the germline V gene. The DNA for the CDR3 is TGTGCCAGCACTGCCGGGACAGGCCGCTCCTACGAGCAGTACTTC. Protein: CASTAGTGRSYEQYF.

This clonotype was recorded at least ten times. CDR3 nucleotides: TGTGCCAGCAGTCCCCCCAGGTCGAACACCGGGGAGCTGTTTTTT. This translates into CASSPPRSNTGELFF. The J gene is TRBJ2-2, the V gene TRBV27; D not certain. Germline V gene lookup returns CDR1 MNHEY and CDR2 SMNVEV (reference sequence). The CDR3 loop spans 15 amino acids. Trimming pared 5 bases from V and 0 bases from J, leaving 10 bases between.

The chain has TRBV9 and TRBJ1-2; tentatively, D is TRBD1 (6 bases). The germline V gene has CDR1 SGDLS and CDR2 YYNGEE. The CDR3 totals 15 residues. V lost 3 bases to trimming and J lost 1 base, with 13 bases between them. In DNA, the CDR3 is TGTGCCAGCAGCGACACACAGGGTTATAACTATGGCTACACCTTC. Translating gives CASSDTQGYNYGYTF.

Turning to this clonotype: A clone one base away is much larger, so this may be a read error. As the CDR3 is not closed by the conserved phenylalanine or tryptophan, this likely results from a read error. The V and J genes are TRBV5-1 and TRBJ1-1; D unclear. Germline CDR1 is SGHRS and CDR2 is YFSETQ. The CDR3 loop spans 13 amino acids. V dropped 2 bases and J dropped 3 bases, with 8 bases sitting between them. This chain's CDR3 is CASSFLLDTEAFL. Here the CDR3 DNA reads TGCGCCAGCAGCTTCCTCCTGGACACTGAAGCTTTCTTA.

This clonotype was detected a few times. The chain recombines TRBV7-3 with TRBJ2-1, with 9 bases fitting TRBD2. The junction had 12 bases not matched to a gene; V was cut back by 3 bases and J by 9 bases. There are 16 residues in the CDR3. The V gene's germline CDR1 is SGHTA and CDR2 FQGTGA. The CDR3: CASSFQGTSSIREQFF. The CDR3, as DNA: TGTGCCAGCAGCTTTCAAGGGACTAGCTCAATTCGTGAGCAGTTCTTC. Full variable domain (missing parts from reference TRBV7-3 and TRBJ2-1): GAGVSQTPSNKVTEKGKYVELRCDPISGHTALYWYRQSLGQGPEFLIYFQGTGAADDSGLPNDRFFAVRPEGSVSTLKIQRTERGDSAVYLCASSFQGTSSIREQFFGPGTRLTVL.

This clonotype was counted at least ten times. The genes are TRBV12-3 or TRBV12-4 and TRBJ1-3, with TRBD1 as a possible D gene (5 bases). Trimming took 8 bases from V and 4 from J, leaving 15 bases between them. This CDR3 has 14 residues. The CDR3 DNA reads as TGTGCCAGCCGAAACGGGGCTCCAGGAAACACCATATATTTT. It codes for CASRNGAPGNTIYF.

On this clonotype itself: A single base separates this from a much larger clone, so it may be a read error. The chain employs TRBV12-3 or TRBV12-4 and TRBJ2-1, with 7 bases that match TRBD1. This CDR3 comprises 15 residues. Trimming at V came to 10 bases and at J to 3 bases, leaving 12 bases not matched to a gene. CDR3 DNA: TGTGCCAACACTCCACGGGACAGTCGCTACAATGAGCAGTTCTTC. Protein product: CANTPRDSRYNEQFF.

The chain is built from TRBV2 and TRBJ2-2, with D tentatively TRBD2 (6 bases). V lost 4 bases to trimming and J lost 8 bases, with 14 bases between them. Germline CDR1 reads SNHLY; CDR2 reads FYNNEI. There are 14 residues in the CDR3. CDR3 loop: CASSVLALLGELFF. DNA of the CDR3: TGTGCCAGCAGTGTGCTAGCGCTCTTGGGGGAGCTGTTTTTT. Full variable domain (rest looked up from reference TRBV2 and TRBJ2-2): EPEVTQTPSHQVTQMGQEVILRCVPISNHLYFYWYRQILGQKVEFLVSFYNNEISEKSEIFDDQFSVERPDGSNFTLKIRSTKLEDSAMYFCASSVLALLGELFFGEGSRLTVL.

The sample holds a few counts of this clonotype. The J gene is TRBJ2-1, the V gene TRBV20-1; no reliable D call. The V and J ends lost 2 bases and 9 bases respectively, with 14 bases between them. Germline-derived CDR1 and CDR2 are DFQATT and SNEGSKA (reference sequence). This CDR3 spans 13 amino acids. This CDR3 is CSARKVSTIEQFF. The CDR3 DNA follows: TGCAGTGCTAGAAAAGTTAGTACAATTGAGCAGTTCTTC.

This clonotype was seen a handful of times. The chain couples TRBV6-2 or TRBV6-3 to TRBJ2-7, with 8 bases that match TRBD2. The CDR3 contains 14 residues. In germline, CDR1 is MNHEY, CDR2 SVGEGT. Losses at the gene ends were 1 base for V and 6 bases for J; bases not matched to a gene: 5. CDR3 in amino acids: CASSYFGLAGEQYF. The CDR3 DNA follows: TGTGCCAGCAGTTACTTCGGACTAGCCGGCGAGCAGTACTTC.

This chain joins TRBV18 and TRBJ2-7; TRBD2 might be the D (5 bases). CDR1 and CDR2 (germline): KGHSH, LQKENI. The V end lost 3 bases, the J end lost 6 bases, and 18 bases lay between the germline ends. CDR3 length: 15 amino acids. CDR3 in DNA: TGTGCCAGCTCACCGGTAGAGGACTCCACCTCCGAGCAGTACTTC. This translates into CASSPVEDSTSEQYF.

The V call is TRBV2, the J call TRBJ2-1; D is ambiguous. V lost 3 bases to trimming and J lost 4 bases, with 16 bases between them. Germline CDR1 reads SNHLY; CDR2 reads FYNNEI. This CDR3 contains 16 residues. The CDR3 coding sequence is TGTGCCAGCAGTGACCAATTACCCGGTTTTTACAATGAGCAGTTCTTC. Residues: CASSDQLPGFYNEQFF.

V usage is TRBV28 and J usage is TRBJ2-1; TRBD1 aligns across 7 bases. There are 14 residues in the CDR3. Germline loops: CDR1 MDHEN, CDR2 SYDVKM. The J segment lost 8 bases and the V segment lost 5 bases, leaving 9 bases of the junction unmatched. In DNA form, the CDR3 reads TGTGCCAGCAGTCCCGGGACAGTTGTCCATGAGCAGTTCTTC. Protein product: CASSPGTVVHEQFF.

The chain couples TRBV28 to TRBJ2-5, with no clear D. The CDR3 has 14 amino acids. With 3 bases removed from V and 1 base from J, the gap between germline ends came to 9 bases. Per germline, CDR1 MDHEN and CDR2 SYDVKM. The CDR3 DNA follows: TGTGCCAGCAGTTTGATCCGTCTCCAAGAGACCCAGTACTTC. Its translation: CASSLIRLQETQYF.

This clonotype has only a few counts. The gene calls are TRBV20-1 and TRBJ2-7, with a weak D call TRBD1 (8 bases). The ends were cut back, 6 bases at V and 2 bases at J, with 23 bases in the middle. Germline CDR1 is DFQATT and CDR2 is SNEGSKA (reference sequence). The CDR3 has 16 residues. The CDR3 DNA is TGCAGTGCCCAGGGGGCGGGAGAAGTCAGGACCTACGAGCAGTACTTC. The encoded protein is CSAQGAGEVRTYEQYF.

As to this clonotype: An end of the junction does not agree with germline; a read error may underlie this. The V and J genes are TRBV7-2 and TRBJ2-4; TRBD1 aligns across 10 bases. Germline V gene sequence: CDR1 SGHTA, CDR2 FQGNSA. The CDR3 totals 17 residues. DNA of the CDR3: TGTCCCAGCAGCTTAGTCGGGACAGGGGCAGCCAAAAACATTCAGTACTTC. It translates to CPSSLVGTGAAKNIQYF.

There are many counts of this clonotype. This chain joins TRBV6-5 and TRBJ2-1; 7 bases align to TRBD2. Germline CDR1 and CDR2: MNHEY and SVGAGI. CDR3 length: 17 amino acids. Unmatched junction bases numbered 7, after V lost 0 bases and J lost 2 bases. CDR3 sequence: CASSYSIGGWPYNEQFF. CDR3 nucleotides: TGTGCCAGCAGTTACTCGATCGGGGGGTGGCCCTACAATGAGCAGTTCTTC.

This clonotype was recorded many times. The chain combines TRBV6-2 or TRBV6-3 with TRBJ2-7, with 9 bases lining up with TRBD2. Germline V CDR1 and CDR2: MNHEY, SVGEGT. V was pared by 6 bases and J by 2 bases, with 8 bases of the junction left unmatched. The CDR3 spans 15 residues. This chain's CDR3 is CASRTPVAGAYEQYF. The DNA for the CDR3 is TGTGCCAGCAGGACGCCGGTAGCGGGGGCCTACGAGCAGTACTTC.